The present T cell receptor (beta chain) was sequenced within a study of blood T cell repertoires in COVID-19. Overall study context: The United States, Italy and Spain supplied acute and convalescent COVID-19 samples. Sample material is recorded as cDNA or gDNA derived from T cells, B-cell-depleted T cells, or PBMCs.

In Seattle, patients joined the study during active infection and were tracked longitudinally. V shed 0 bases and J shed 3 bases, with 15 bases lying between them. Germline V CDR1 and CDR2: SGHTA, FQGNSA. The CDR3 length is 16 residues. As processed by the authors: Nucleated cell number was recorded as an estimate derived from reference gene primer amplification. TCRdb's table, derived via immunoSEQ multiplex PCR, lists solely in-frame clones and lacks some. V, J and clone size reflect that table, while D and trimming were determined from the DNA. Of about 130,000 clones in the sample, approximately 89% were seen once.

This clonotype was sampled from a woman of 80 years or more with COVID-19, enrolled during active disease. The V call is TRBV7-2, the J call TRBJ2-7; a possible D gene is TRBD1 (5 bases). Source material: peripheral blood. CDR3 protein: CASSLAPTENGYEQYF. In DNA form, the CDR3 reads TGTGCCAGCAGCTTAGCCCCGACAGAAAACGGCTACGAGCAGTACTTC.